This T cell receptor (beta chain) appears in the sequencing data of a study of breast tumors, draining lymph nodes, adjacent tissues. Study-level points and caveats: Tumors had less TCR diversity than lymph nodes, more than nontumor tissue. Data only fit, rather than demonstrated, lymph node origin of most tumor T cells. Compared with basal-like, luminal-like tumors shared significantly more repertoire with nontumor tissue. Findings are consistent with lymph node origin and intratumoral expansion of most tumor T cells.

TCRdb re-analysed the multiplex PCR reads in MiXCR, keeping a single row per CDR3 protein. The sample yields around 66,000 distinct CDR3 sequences, roughly 44% seen once. The CDR3 consists of 16 residues. V was trimmed by 7 bases and J by 2 bases, leaving 20 bases between them. Germline CDR1 reads SGHTA; CDR2 reads FQGNSA. This clonotype showed up many times. Its cognate antigen is unknown. The rearrangement uses TRBV7-2 and TRBJ1-2; D perhaps matches TRBD1 (5 bases). Sequenced: breast tumor tissue. This sequence was found in a female donor with breast cancer. Some clones in this sample may be carry-over from other donors' samples. For the CDR3, the DNA is TGTGCCAGCATCCGGGACGGAGTCCAATCAAACTATGGCTACACCTTC. This translates into CASIRDGVQSNYGYTF.